Shown below are 10 T cell receptor beta chains from a single sample sequenced in a study of shared clonotypes between healthy human individuals. TCRdb's copy holds only in-frame clones and misses some; the assay was immunoSEQ multiplex PCR. Of millions of clones listed, 85% to 95% are singletons. The source material was naive CD4+ T cells from PBMCs. Described subset: CD45RA+ positively selected. The receptors stem from a young man in good health. Some clones in this sample may be carry-over from other donors' samples.

The chain joins TRBV7-9 to TRBJ2-7, with 7 bases matching TRBD1. The trim removed 5 bases at V and 3 bases at J, leaving 7 bases unmatched. Per germline, CDR1 SEHNR and CDR2 FQNEAQ (reference sequence). The CDR3 loop spans 14 amino acids. CDR3 amino acids: CASSVNRDSYEQYF. CDR3 nucleotide sequence: TGTGCCAGCAGCGTAAACCGGGACAGCTACGAGCAGTACTTC.

The chain carries TRBV15 and TRBJ1-2; D ambiguous. Per the germline V gene, CDR1 is LNHNV and CDR2 is YYDKDF (reference sequence). The CDR3 contains 13 residues. The germline V and J ends were trimmed by 0 bases and 5 bases, with 7 bases remaining between them. The CDR3 reads CATSRDPDYGYTF. CDR3 bases: TGTGCCACCAGCAGAGATCCGGATTATGGCTACACCTTC. The full variable domain, its missing parts supplied by reference TRBV15 and TRBJ1-2, is DAMVIQNPRYQVTQFGKPVTLSCSQTLNHNVMYWYQQKSSQAPKLLFHYYDKDFNNEADTPDNFQSRRPNTSFCFLDIRSPGLGDTAMYLCATSRDPDYGYTFGSGTRLTVV.

This clone was detected only a few times. Different DNA sequences within this sample yield the same CDR3. The chain joins TRBV5-1 to TRBJ2-1; 10 bases match TRBD2. V was pared by 0 bases and J by 6 bases, with 3 bases of the junction left unmatched. Germline-derived CDR1 and CDR2 are SGHRS and YFSETQ. CDR3 size: 15 residues. CDR3 in DNA: TGCGCCAGCAGCTTGGAGCTAGCGGGAGTCAATGAGCAGTTCTTC. The encoded protein is CASSLELAGVNEQFF.

The V and J genes are TRBV11-2 and TRBJ2-3, with a weak D call TRBD2 (6 bases). The V end was cut by 5 bases, the J end by 1 base, with 25 bases between. The CDR3 runs to 19 residues. CDR1 and CDR2 (germline): SGHAT, FQNNGV. CDR3 residues: CASSLNLQAGRSGTDTQYF. The DNA of the CDR3 is TGTGCCAGCAGCCTCAACCTCCAAGCCGGGAGATCGGGCACAGATACGCAGTATTTT.

This chain connects TRBV5-1 to TRBJ2-5, with a tentative D call TRBD2 (5 bases). This CDR3 is built from 14 residues. The germline gives CDR1 SGHRS, CDR2 YFSETQ. The V end was cut by 5 bases, the J end by 7 bases, with 18 bases between. The CDR3 loop reads CASSVDSRWGTQYF. CDR3 nucleotide sequence: TGCGCCAGCAGTGTGGACTCCCGGTGGGGGACCCAGTACTTC.

The J gene is TRBJ2-7, the V gene TRBV5-4, with 13 bases matching TRBD2. After removal of 3 bases from V and 5 bases from J, the junction contained 2 bases not matched to a gene. The CDR3 consists of 14 residues. In germline, CDR1 is SGHNT, CDR2 YYREEE (reference sequence). In nucleotides, the CDR3 is TGTGCCAGCAGCTCCGGGACTAGCGGGAACGAGCAGTACTTC. Its protein product is CASSSGTSGNEQYF.

This clone turned up a few times. V and J are TRBV10-1 and TRBJ2-3; a possible D gene is TRBD2 (6 bases). V lost 0 bases, J lost 10 bases, and 14 bases lay in between. The CDR3 is made up of 14 amino acids. Looked up from germline, CDR1 is WNHNN and CDR2 is SYGVQD (reference sequence). CDR3 sequence (DNA): TGCGCCAGCAGTGAGTCTATAGCGGCAGGCTCGCAGTATTTT. This encodes CASSESIAAGSQYF.

V gene TRBV2 combines with J gene TRBJ2-1; D gene unclear. This CDR3 comprises 12 residues. Germline V gene sequence: CDR1 SNHLY, CDR2 FYNNEI. V lost 10 bases to trimming and J lost 1 base, with 8 bases between them. CDR3 coding DNA: TGTGCCACCGCTAGGTCCTACAATGAGCAGTTCTTC. As protein: CATARSYNEQFF.

This rearrangement joins TRBV25-1 to TRBJ2-1; D may match TRBD1 or TRBD2 (6 bases each). CDR1 MGHDK and CDR2 SYGVNS come from the germline V gene. The ends were cut back, 5 bases at V and 3 bases at J, with 8 bases in the middle. The CDR3 covers 13 residues. The CDR3 DNA reads as TGTGCCAGCAGTCGGGGGCGCTACAATGAGCAGTTCTTC. It is translated as CASSRGRYNEQFF. Filled out from reference TRBV25-1 and TRBJ2-1, the complete variable domain reads EADIYQTPRYLVIGTGKKITLECSQTMGHDKMYWYQQDPGMELHLIHYSYGVNSTEKGDLSSESTVSRIRTEHFPLTLESARPSHTSQYLCASSRGRYNEQFFGPGTRLTVL.

The V gene is TRBV27, the J gene TRBJ2-1; TRBD1 matches at 7 bases. CDR3 length equals 17 residues. The germline V gene has CDR1 MNHEY and CDR2 SMNVEV (reference sequence). J lost 11 bases, V lost 8 bases, and 24 bases had no gene match. CDR3 protein: CASGKGVGTDHAWKQFF. The CDR3 region has the DNA TGTGCCAGCGGAAAGGGGGTCGGGACAGACCATGCCTGGAAGCAGTTCTTC.